A single TCR beta chain is shown here with its context. Per germline, CDR1 LGHNA and CDR2 YSLEER. The junction had 9 bases not matched to a gene; V was cut back by 4 bases and J by 4 bases. The length of the CDR3 is 16 residues. This entry comes from a study of blood T cell repertoires in COVID-19. Study summary: Both acute and convalescent COVID-19 samples were obtained from the United States, Italy and Spain. The cDNA or gDNA used as material had been derived from T cells, B-cell-depleted T cells, or PBMCs.

In the source study's methods: Amplification of reference gene primers provided the estimated nucleated cell counts. The repertoire was sequenced with immunoSEQ multiplex PCR; TCRdb's copy has only in-frame clones and lacks some. V and J calls and clone size are as listed in that table; D and trimming were resolved from the DNA. The sample has about 180,000 clones, 80% to 90% seen once. The sequence derives from a middle-aged man with active or convalescent COVID-19. Sequencing used peripheral blood. The chain couples TRBV4-3 to TRBJ2-7, with TRBD1 matching over 11 bases. This chain's CDR3 is CASSPEHGQGAYEQYF. As DNA, the CDR3 is TGCGCCAGCAGCCCGGAGCACGGACAGGGGGCTTACGAGCAGTACTTC.